This TCR beta chain was recorded in a study of blood T cell repertoires in COVID-19. Study in general: T cells, B-cell-depleted T cells, or PBMCs provided the cDNA or gDNA that served as material.

The V end was cut by 6 bases, the J end by 5 bases, with 7 bases between. Germline lookup yields CDR1 MNHEY and CDR2 SVGAGI. The CDR3 is 11 residues long. The assay was immunoSEQ multiplex PCR, and TCRdb's table has in-frame clones only and misses some. Among roughly 200,000 clones listed, roughly 80% were seen once. The sequence was obtained from a woman older than 75 with acute or convalescent COVID-19. Sequencing was carried out using peripheral blood. The chain carries TRBV6-5 and TRBJ1-2; D not resolved. CDR3 DNA: TGTGCCAGCAGCGGGGAGTATGGCTACACCTTC. Its protein is CASSGEYGYTF.